Shown below are 27 T cell receptor beta chains from a single sample sequenced in a study of T cells after yellow fever vaccination. Each CDR3 protein is one row after TCRdb ran MiXCR on the 5' RACE reads. The repertoire has approximately 90,000 distinct CDR3 sequences, approximately 5.5% of them found once; the top ten carry 35% to 45%. The sample was CD8+ T cells sorted from PBMCs, taken 10 days after the yellow fever booster vaccination. The receptors here all came from a man between 18 and 35 years old who received the YFV17D yellow fever vaccine.

This clonotype was picked up many times. The chain couples TRBV4-2 to TRBJ2-5; TRBD2 is a possible D gene (5 bases). There are 17 residues in the CDR3. Germline V lookup: CDR1 LGHNA, CDR2 YNFKEQ. V shed 0 bases and J shed 1 base, with 15 bases lying between them. The CDR3, as DNA: TGTGCCAGCAGCCAAGACCCGGTGGGAGCGCCCCAAGAGACCCAGTACTTC. It translates to CASSQDPVGAPQETQYF.

This clonotype appeared many times. This chain uses TRBV10-2 with TRBJ2-1; D gene ambiguous. There are 11 residues in the CDR3. V was cut by 3 bases and J by 8 bases, with 5 bases left in between. CDR1 and CDR2 (germline): WSHSY, SAAADI. The CDR3 DNA reads TGCGCCAGCAGTGATTTATATGAGCAGTTCTTC. Its protein is CASSDLYEQFF.

This clonotype was detected only once. The rearrangement uses TRBV4-3 and TRBJ1-1; D is uncertain. In germline, CDR1 is LGHNA, CDR2 YSLEER. The CDR3 runs 15 residues. The V and J ends lost 0 bases and 4 bases respectively, with 12 bases between them. The CDR3 DNA reads TGCGCCAGCAGCCAAGATGCTGACGGCCTCACTGAAGCTTTCTTT. Its protein product is CASSQDADGLTEAFF.

The chain uses TRBV6-6 and TRBJ2-3, with 7 bases matching TRBD2. Germline V gene data show CDR1 as MNHNY and CDR2 as SVGAGI (reference sequence). This CDR3 region has 16 residues. J was trimmed by 1 base and V by 0 bases; bases with no gene match: 4. Here the CDR3 reads CASSYSTTSGTDTQYF. As DNA, the CDR3 is TGTGCCAGCAGTTACTCGACAACTAGCGGCACAGATACGCAGTATTTT.

This clonotype was counted many times. The chain carries TRBV29-1 and TRBJ2-7; the match to TRBD2 covers 10 bases. CDR3 length: 17 residues. Germline loops: CDR1 SQVTM, CDR2 ANQGSEA. With V trimmed by 3 bases and J by 1 base, 12 bases remained unmatched. The DNA of the CDR3 is TGCAGCGTTGAGATGTTAGCGGGGGGTCTCGGGTCCTACGAGCAGTACTTC. It codes for CSVEMLAGGLGSYEQYF.

In this sample, this clonotype turned up a few times. CDR3: CASSYWALGTGANVLTF. For the CDR3, the DNA is TGTGCCAGCAGTTACTGGGCACTCGGTACCGGGGCCAACGTCCTGACTTTC. This chain uses TRBV6-6 with TRBJ2-6; unclear D gene. The V end lost 1 base, the J end lost 4 bases, and 14 bases lay between the germline ends. The CDR3 is 17 residues long. Germline CDR1 MNHNY, CDR2 SVGAGI (reference sequence).

This rearrangement joins TRBV12-3 or TRBV12-4 to TRBJ2-5; D might be TRBD1 or TRBD2, each matching 6 bases. Trimming took 6 bases from V and 2 from J, leaving 16 bases between them. This CDR3 spans 15 amino acids. The CDR3 loop reads CASSVFRGPQETQYF. In DNA, the CDR3 is TGTGCCAGCAGCGTGTTTCGGGGGCCTCAAGAGACCCAGTACTTC.

The J gene is TRBJ2-7, the V gene TRBV3-1; 7 bases are shared with TRBD1. The CDR3 has 14 residues. The germline CDR1 and CDR2 sequences are LGHDT and YNNKEL (reference sequence). The junction had 9 bases not matched to a gene; V was cut back by 4 bases and J by 6 bases. CDR3 region: CASSPDRVVSEQYF. The CDR3 region has the DNA TGTGCCAGCAGCCCCGACAGGGTGGTCTCCGAGCAGTACTTC.

The rearrangement uses TRBV5-5 and TRBJ1-5; perhaps TRBD1 as D (5 bases). V was shortened by 7 bases and J by 2 bases, with 16 bases between the two germline ends. This CDR3 is built from 15 residues. Germline V gene data show CDR1 as SGHKS and CDR2 as YYEKEE (reference sequence). CDR3 loop: CASGPRGIGNQPQHF. The CDR3 DNA reads as TGTGCCAGCGGCCCGCGGGGGATAGGCAATCAGCCCCAGCATTTT. The whole variable domain, filled in from reference TRBV5-5 and TRBJ1-5, reads DAGVTQSPTHLIKTRGQQVTLRCSPISGHKSVSWYQQVLGQGPQFIFQYYEKEERGRGNFPDRFSARQFPNYSSELNVNALLLGDSALYLCASGPRGIGNQPQHFGDGTRLSIL.

This clonotype turned up a few times. This chain uses TRBV6-5 with TRBJ2-7, with 9 bases that match TRBD1. The CDR3 runs to 15 residues. Germline V lookup: CDR1 MNHEY, CDR2 SVGAGI. V trimming: 6 bases; J trimming: 3 bases; junction bases outside the gene matches: 9. The CDR3 nucleotides are TGTGCCAGCAGCCGACCGGGACAGGGCCACTACGAGCAGTACTTC. The encoded protein is CASSRPGQGHYEQYF.

This chain connects TRBV4-1 to TRBJ1-1; D gene unclear. This CDR3 is built from 17 residues. CDR1 is MGHRA and CDR2 is YSYEKL in the germline V gene. Trimming took off 4 bases at V and 5 bases at J, with 23 bases between the two ends. The CDR3 DNA sequence: TGCGCCAGCAGCCGCCCCTTGCCCCCGACATCCCCAACTGAAGCTTTCTTT. This translates into CASSRPLPPTSPTEAFF.

V is TRBV7-9 and J is TRBJ1-5; D not certain. From germline, CDR1 is SEHNR and CDR2 FQNEAQ (reference sequence). V was pared by 2 bases and J by 5 bases, with 4 bases between. The CDR3 consists of 12 residues. The CDR3 is CASSLTDQPQHF. In DNA, the CDR3 is TGTGCCAGCAGCTTAACCGATCAGCCCCAGCATTTT. Full variable domain (remainder filled in from reference TRBV7-9 and TRBJ1-5): DTGVSQNPRHKITKRGQNVTFRCDPISEHNRLYWYRQTLGQGPEFLTYFQNEAQLEKSRLLSDRFSAERPKGSFSTLEIQRTEQGDSAMYLCASSLTDQPQHFGDGTRLSIL.

Of note for this clonotype: This may come from a read error, since a much larger clone is one base off. The gene calls are TRBV11-2 and TRBJ2-1, with D possibly being TRBD2 (6 bases). The CDR3 consists of 14 residues. Germline V gives CDR1 SGHAT, CDR2 FQNNGV. CDR3 DNA sequence: TGTGCCAGCAGCTTAAGACTAGATTACAGTGAGCAGTTCTTC. It is translated as CASSLRLDYSEQFF. The entire variable domain, with the rest obtained from reference TRBV11-2 and TRBJ2-1, is as follows: EAGVAQSPRYKIIEKRQSVAFWCNPISGHATLYWYQQILGQGPKLLIQFQNNGVVDDSQLPKDRFSAERLKGVDSTLKIQPAKLEDSAVYLCASSLRLDYSEQFFGPGTRLTVL.

This clonotype showed up many times. The J gene is TRBJ2-3, the V gene TRBV7-9, with D hard to call. From germline, CDR1 is SEHNR and CDR2 FQNEAQ (reference sequence). The CDR3 contains 13 residues. Trimming took off 3 bases at V and 4 bases at J, with 8 bases between the two ends. The CDR3 sequence is CASSLDPPDTQYF. The CDR3 bases are TGTGCCAGCAGCTTGGATCCGCCAGATACGCAGTATTTT.

Concerning this clonotype: Because the CDR3's place on the DNA is in doubt, the DNA is left out and the CDR3 is given as listed by TCRdb. The V call is TRBV20-1, the J call TRBJ2-7. Germline CDR1 reads DFQATT; CDR2 reads SNEGSKA (reference sequence). The CDR3 adds up to 14 amino acids, both ends counted. The CDR3 loop is CSTSGLDVTYEQYV.

The chain's CDR3 is CSARADRVIPGANVLTF. The CDR3 DNA reads as TGCAGTGCTAGAGCGGACAGGGTGATCCCTGGGGCCAACGTCCTGACTTTC. The chain has TRBV20-1 and TRBJ2-6; 8 nucleotides line up with TRBD1. This CDR3 is 17 amino acids long. Germline CDR1 reads DFQATT; CDR2 reads SNEGSKA (reference sequence). J was trimmed by 2 bases and V by 1 base; bases with no gene match: 7.

The chain combines TRBV5-1 with TRBJ2-2; D is unclear. From germline, CDR1 is SGHRS and CDR2 YFSETQ. The CDR3 length is 15 residues. Trimming stripped 1 base from V and 7 bases from J, with 14 bases between. CDR3 in amino acids: CASSLRQKGSGELFF. CDR3 in DNA: TGCGCCAGCAGCTTGAGGCAGAAGGGTAGCGGGGAGCTGTTTTTT.

This clonotype has just a few counts. This sequence joins TRBV20-1 and TRBJ1-5, with a possible D match to TRBD1 (6 bases). The V gene's germline CDR1 is DFQATT and CDR2 SNEGSKA (reference sequence). V was pared by 6 bases and J by 3 bases, with 15 bases between. This CDR3 is built from 14 residues. This CDR3 is CSATRGADNQPQHF. The CDR3 DNA reads as TGCAGTGCCACCCGGGGGGCTGACAATCAGCCCCAGCATTTT.

This clonotype has just a few counts. J is TRBJ1-5 and V is TRBV6-6; 11 nucleotides line up with TRBD1. The V segment lost 3 bases and the J segment 6 bases; nucleotides outside the gene matches: 7. Per germline, CDR1 MNHNY and CDR2 SVGAGI (reference sequence). The CDR3 extends over 16 amino acids. The CDR3 DNA is TGTGCCAGCAGTTATTCCGGGACAGGGGGTTCTCAGCCCCAGCATTTT. Protein: CASSYSGTGGSQPQHF.

This clonotype was counted a few times. The V call is TRBV7-6, the J call TRBJ2-6, with TRBD2 as a possible D gene (6 bases). The V gene lost 1 base and the J gene lost 4 bases, with 14 bases spanning the gap. The CDR3 has 17 residues. Germline values: CDR1 SGHVS, CDR2 FNYEAQ. CDR3 nucleotides: TGTGCCAGCAGCTTAGGGTCGGGGGATTCCGGGGCCAACGTCCTGACTTTC. Translated, it gives CASSLGSGDSGANVLTF.

This sequence joins TRBV6-5 and TRBJ1-1; weak D call: TRBD1 (6 bases). The CDR3 extends over 15 amino acids. V was shortened by 5 bases and J by 5 bases, with 18 bases between the two germline ends. Germline assignment: CDR1 MNHEY and CDR2 SVGAGI. DNA of the CDR3: TGTGCCAGCAGTGGCGCCGGGGGGGCTAAAACTGAAGCTTTCTTT. As protein: CASSGAGGAKTEAFF.

A single count supports this clonotype. The genes are TRBV7-2 and TRBJ2-7; D not resolved. CDR1 is SGHTA and CDR2 is FQGNSA in the germline V gene. Trimming stripped 6 bases from V and 4 bases from J, with 19 bases between. The CDR3 is 15 residues long. DNA of the CDR3: TGTGCCAGCAGTTTGACCCACTCGCAGGTATACGAGCAGTACGTC. Encoded protein: CASSLTHSQVYEQYV.

The rearrangement joins TRBV5-1 to TRBJ2-1, with D maybe TRBD1 (5 bases). CDR1 and CDR2 from the germline V gene are SGHRS and YFSETQ. The CDR3 extends over 14 amino acids. Between the trimmed V and J ends, which lost 2 bases and 4 bases, there was a span of 10 bases. The CDR3 coding sequence is TGCGCCAGCAGCTTAGGCAGGGATTACAATGAGCAGTTCTTC. Its protein is CASSLGRDYNEQFF. Full variable domain (remainder filled in from reference TRBV5-1 and TRBJ2-1): KAGVTQTPRYLIKTRGQQVTLSCSPISGHRSVSWYQQTPGQGLQFLFEYFSETQRNKGNFPGRFSGRQFSNSRSEMNVSTLELGDSALYLCASSLGRDYNEQFFGPGTRLTVL.

This clonotype was seen repeatedly, ten times or more. The V gene is TRBV6-2 or TRBV6-3, the J gene TRBJ2-3; D is uncertain. This CDR3 is built from 13 residues. V shed 1 base and J shed 0 bases, with 2 bases lying between them. Germline V gives CDR1 MNHEY, CDR2 SVGEGT. This CDR3 reads CASSYWSTDTQYF. The CDR3 DNA sequence: TGTGCCAGCAGTTACTGGAGCACAGATACGCAGTATTTT.

There are many counts of this clonotype. At one end the junction does not follow the germline gene, possibly because of a read error. The rearrangement links TRBV5-1 to TRBJ2-7, with D perhaps being TRBD1 or TRBD2 (5 bases each). The CDR3 runs 16 residues. From germline, CDR1 is SGHRS and CDR2 YFSETQ. CDR3 amino acids: CASSLAPRDDSFEQYF. CDR3 bases: TGCGCCAGCAGCTTGGCCCCGAGGGACGACTCCTTCGAGCAGTACTTC.

In this sample, this clonotype turned up a few times. The chain employs TRBV5-1 and TRBJ2-6, with D maybe TRBD1 (6 bases). V was trimmed by 3 bases and J by 0 bases, leaving 13 bases between them. CDR3 length equals 17 residues. Germline CDR1 reads SGHRS; CDR2 reads YFSETQ. The DNA for the CDR3 is TGCGCCAGCAGCTCGACAGGAACCCTCTCTGGGGCCAACGTCCTGACTTTC. Its translation is CASSSTGTLSGANVLTF.

The rearrangement joins TRBV6-5 to TRBJ2-1; 10 bases are a match to TRBD1. Germline lookup yields CDR1 MNHEY and CDR2 SVGAGI. The CDR3 contains 16 residues. V lost 6 bases, J lost 1 base, and 6 bases stayed unmatched. For the CDR3, the DNA is TGTGCCAGCAGCTGGGGGGACAGGGGTTCCTACAATGAGCAGTTCTTC. This translates into CASSWGDRGSYNEQFF.